Here is one T cell receptor beta chain with its context. This same CDR3 is encoded by further DNA sequences in the sample. This specimen comes from a study of blood T cell repertoires in COVID-19. Study information: PBMCs, B-cell-depleted T cells, or T cells provided the cDNA or gDNA that made up the material.

In the original analysis: Amplification of reference gene primers provided the estimated nucleated cell counts. Profiling relied on immunoSEQ multiplex PCR, and the TCRdb table lists in-frame clones only, not all of them. The DNA gave D and trimming, while V, J and clone size come from that table. The sample lists about 440,000 clones, 70% to 90% occurring once. Trimming pared 2 bases from V and 4 bases from J, leaving 5 bases between. CDR1 is MNHEY and CDR2 is SVGAGI in the germline V gene. This CDR3 contains 12 residues. This sequence was found in a woman aged 50 to 65 with COVID-19, enrolled during active disease. V and J are TRBV6-5 and TRBJ1-1; no clear D gene. The sequencing input was peripheral blood. The CDR3 loop is CASSYGGTEAFF. CDR3 sequence (DNA): TGTGCCAGCAGTTACGGCGGCACTGAAGCTTTCTTT.